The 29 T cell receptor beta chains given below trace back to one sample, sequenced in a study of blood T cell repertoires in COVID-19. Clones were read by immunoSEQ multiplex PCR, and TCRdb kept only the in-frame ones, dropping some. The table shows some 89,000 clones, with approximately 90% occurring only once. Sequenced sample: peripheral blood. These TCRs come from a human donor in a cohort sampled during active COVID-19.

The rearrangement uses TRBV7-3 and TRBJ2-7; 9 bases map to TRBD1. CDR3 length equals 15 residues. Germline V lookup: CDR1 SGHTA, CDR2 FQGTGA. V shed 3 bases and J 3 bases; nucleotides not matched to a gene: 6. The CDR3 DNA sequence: TGTGCCAGCAGCTTTAAGACAGGGGGAAGCTACGAGCAGTACTTC. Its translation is CASSFKTGGSYEQYF.

In DNA form, the CDR3 reads TGTGCCAGCAGCCTCCGTGCATTGGGCAGAACGAACACTGAAGCTTTCTTT. Translating gives CASSLRALGRTNTEAFF. The rearrangement uses TRBV7-2 and TRBJ1-1; D gene ambiguous. V shed 5 bases and J shed 1 base, with 20 bases lying between them. Germline CDR1 and CDR2: SGHTA and FQGNSA. The CDR3 sequence is 17 residues long.

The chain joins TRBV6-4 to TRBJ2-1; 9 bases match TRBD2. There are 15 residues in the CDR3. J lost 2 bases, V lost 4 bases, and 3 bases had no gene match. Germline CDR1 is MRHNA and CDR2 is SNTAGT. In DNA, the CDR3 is TGTGCCAGCAGTGCTTCTAGCGGGGCCTACAATGAGCAGTTCTTC. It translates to CASSASSGAYNEQFF.

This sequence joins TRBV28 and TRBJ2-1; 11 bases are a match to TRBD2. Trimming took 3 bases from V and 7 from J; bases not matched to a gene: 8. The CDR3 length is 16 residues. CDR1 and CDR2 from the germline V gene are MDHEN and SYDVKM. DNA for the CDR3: TGTGCCAGCAGTTTTGTTAGCGGGAGGGGTCGTAATGAGCAGTTCTTC. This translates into CASSFVSGRGRNEQFF. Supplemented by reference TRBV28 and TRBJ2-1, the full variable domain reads DVKVTQSSRYLVKRTGEKVFLECVQDMDHENMFWYRQDPGLGLRLIYFSYDVKMKEKGDIPEGYSVSREKKERFSLILESASTNQTSMYLCASSFVSGRGRNEQFFGPGTRLTVL.

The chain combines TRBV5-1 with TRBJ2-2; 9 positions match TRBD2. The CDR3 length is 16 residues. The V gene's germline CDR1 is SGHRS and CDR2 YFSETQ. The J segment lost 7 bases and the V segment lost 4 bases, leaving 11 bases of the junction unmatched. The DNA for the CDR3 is TGCGCCAGCAGCACACGAGTAGCGGGAGCGGGCGGGGAGCTGTTTTTT. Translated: CASSTRVAGAGGELFF. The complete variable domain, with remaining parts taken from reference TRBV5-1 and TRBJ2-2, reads KAGVTQTPRYLIKTRGQQVTLSCSPISGHRSVSWYQQTPGQGLQFLFEYFSETQRNKGNFPGRFSGRQFSNSRSEMNVSTLELGDSALYLCASSTRVAGAGGELFFGEGSRLTVL.

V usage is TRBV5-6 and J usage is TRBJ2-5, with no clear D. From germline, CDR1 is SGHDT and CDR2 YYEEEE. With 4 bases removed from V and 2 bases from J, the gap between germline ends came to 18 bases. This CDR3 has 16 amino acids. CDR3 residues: CASSAVLGDFQETQYF. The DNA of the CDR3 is TGTGCCAGCAGCGCTGTTTTAGGAGATTTTCAAGAGACCCAGTACTTC.

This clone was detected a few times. The CDR3 sequence is CASSLGSVDQPQHF. DNA for the CDR3: TGTGCCAGCAGCTTAGGTTCGGTGGATCAGCCCCAGCATTTT. This sequence joins TRBV7-9 and TRBJ1-5; no reliable D call. Trimming took off 1 base at V and 5 bases at J, with 9 bases between the two ends. The germline CDR1 and CDR2 sequences are SEHNR and FQNEAQ (reference sequence). This CDR3 comprises 14 residues.

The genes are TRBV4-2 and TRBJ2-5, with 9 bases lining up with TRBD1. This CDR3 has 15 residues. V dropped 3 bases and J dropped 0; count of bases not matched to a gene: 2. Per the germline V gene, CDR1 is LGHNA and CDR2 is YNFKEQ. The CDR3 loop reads CASSHRQGDQETQYF. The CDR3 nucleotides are TGTGCCAGCAGCCACAGACAGGGGGACCAAGAGACCCAGTACTTC.

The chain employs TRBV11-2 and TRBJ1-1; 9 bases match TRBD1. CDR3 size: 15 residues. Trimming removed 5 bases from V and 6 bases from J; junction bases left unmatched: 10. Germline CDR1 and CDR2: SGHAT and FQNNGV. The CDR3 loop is CASSPGDRGFAEAFF. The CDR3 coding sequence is TGTGCCAGCAGCCCCGGTGACAGGGGGTTCGCTGAAGCTTTCTTT.

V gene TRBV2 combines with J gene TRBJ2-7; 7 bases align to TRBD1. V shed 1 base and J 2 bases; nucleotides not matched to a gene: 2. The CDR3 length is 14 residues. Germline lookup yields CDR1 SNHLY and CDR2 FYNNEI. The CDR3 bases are TGTGCCAGCAGTGAAGGAGGGACAGCCTACGAGCAGTACTTC. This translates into CASSEGGTAYEQYF.

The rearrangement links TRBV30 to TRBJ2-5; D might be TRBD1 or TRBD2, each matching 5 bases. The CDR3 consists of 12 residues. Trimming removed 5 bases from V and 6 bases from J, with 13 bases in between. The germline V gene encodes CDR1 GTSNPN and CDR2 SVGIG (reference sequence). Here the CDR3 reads CAWGGGPQTQYF. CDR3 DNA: TGTGCCTGGGGGGGTGGGCCTCAGACCCAGTACTTC.

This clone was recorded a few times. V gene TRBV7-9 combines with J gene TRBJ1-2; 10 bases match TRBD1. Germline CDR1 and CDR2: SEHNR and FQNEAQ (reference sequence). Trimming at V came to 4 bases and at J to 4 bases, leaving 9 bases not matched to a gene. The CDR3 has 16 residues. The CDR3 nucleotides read TGTGCCAGCAGCTCCCCGGACAGGGGGTTTCCCTATGGCTACACCTTC. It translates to CASSSPDRGFPYGYTF.

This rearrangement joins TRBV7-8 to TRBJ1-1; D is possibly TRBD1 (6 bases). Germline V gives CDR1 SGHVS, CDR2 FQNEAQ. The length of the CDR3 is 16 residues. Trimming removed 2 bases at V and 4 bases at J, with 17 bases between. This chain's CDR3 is CASSLQGGGRGTEAFF. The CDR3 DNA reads TGTGCCAGCAGCTTACAGGGAGGGGGTAGGGGCACTGAAGCTTTCTTT.

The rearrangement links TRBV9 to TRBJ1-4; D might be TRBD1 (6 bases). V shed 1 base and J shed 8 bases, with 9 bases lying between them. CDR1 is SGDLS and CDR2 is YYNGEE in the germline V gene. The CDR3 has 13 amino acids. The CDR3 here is CASSVNTGEKLFF. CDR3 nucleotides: TGTGCCAGCAGCGTAAACACAGGGGAAAAACTGTTTTTT.

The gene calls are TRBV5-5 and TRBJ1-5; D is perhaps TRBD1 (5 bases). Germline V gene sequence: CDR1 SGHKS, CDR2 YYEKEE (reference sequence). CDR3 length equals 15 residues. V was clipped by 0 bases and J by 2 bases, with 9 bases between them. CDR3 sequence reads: CASSLDGAGNQPQHF. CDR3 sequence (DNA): TGTGCCAGCAGCTTGGATGGGGCGGGCAATCAGCCCCAGCATTTT.

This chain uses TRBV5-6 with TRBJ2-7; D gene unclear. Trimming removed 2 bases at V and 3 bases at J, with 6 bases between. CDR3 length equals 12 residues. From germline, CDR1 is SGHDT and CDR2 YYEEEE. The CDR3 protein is CASSLRVYEQYF. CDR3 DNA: TGTGCCAGCAGCTTACGGGTCTACGAGCAGTACTTC.

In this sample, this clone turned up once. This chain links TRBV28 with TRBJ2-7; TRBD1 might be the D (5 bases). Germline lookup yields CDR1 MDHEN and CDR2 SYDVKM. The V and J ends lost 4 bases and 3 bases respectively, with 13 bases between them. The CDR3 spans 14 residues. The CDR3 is CASSSGPLYYEQYF. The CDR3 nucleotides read TGTGCCAGCAGTTCAGGGCCATTGTACTACGAGCAGTACTTC.

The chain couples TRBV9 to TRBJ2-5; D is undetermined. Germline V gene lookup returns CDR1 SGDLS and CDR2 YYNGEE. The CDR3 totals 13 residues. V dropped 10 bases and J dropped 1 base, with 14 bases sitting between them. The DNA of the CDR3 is TGTGCCGCCTCCCGTGGGCCCCAAGAGACCCAGTACTTC. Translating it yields CAASRGPQETQYF. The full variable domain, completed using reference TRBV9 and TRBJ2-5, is DSGVTQTPKHLITATGQRVTLRCSPRSGDLSVYWYQQSLDQGLQFLIQYYNGEERAKGNILERFSAQQFPDLHSELNLSSLELGDSALYFCAASRGPQETQYFGPGTRLLVL.

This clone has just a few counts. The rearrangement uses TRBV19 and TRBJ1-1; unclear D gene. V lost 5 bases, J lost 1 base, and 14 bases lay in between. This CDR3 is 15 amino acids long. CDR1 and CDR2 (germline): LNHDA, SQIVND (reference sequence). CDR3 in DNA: TGTGCCAGTAGTGCGACAAAACAGAGGAACACTGAAGCTTTCTTT. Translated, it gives CASSATKQRNTEAFF.

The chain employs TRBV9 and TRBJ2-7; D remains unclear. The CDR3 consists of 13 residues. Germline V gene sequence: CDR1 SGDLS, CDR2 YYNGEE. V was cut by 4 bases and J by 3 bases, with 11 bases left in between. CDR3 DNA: TGTGCCAGCAGCCCTGCCGGCGGCTACGAGCAGTACTTC. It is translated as CASSPAGGYEQYF. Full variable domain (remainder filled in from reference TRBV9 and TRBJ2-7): DSGVTQTPKHLITATGQRVTLRCSPRSGDLSVYWYQQSLDQGLQFLIQYYNGEERAKGNILERFSAQQFPDLHSELNLSSLELGDSALYFCASSPAGGYEQYFGPGTRLTVT.

The CDR3 loop is CATSAVGTGPRNEQFF. The CDR3 region has the DNA TGTGCCACCAGTGCGGTTGGGACAGGGCCCAGGAATGAGCAGTTCTTC. The chain combines TRBV24-1 with TRBJ2-1, with 9 bases aligning to TRBD1. Germline loops: CDR1 KGHDR, CDR2 SFDVKD. The V segment lost 5 bases and the J segment 7 bases; nucleotides outside the gene matches: 11. CDR3 size: 16 residues.

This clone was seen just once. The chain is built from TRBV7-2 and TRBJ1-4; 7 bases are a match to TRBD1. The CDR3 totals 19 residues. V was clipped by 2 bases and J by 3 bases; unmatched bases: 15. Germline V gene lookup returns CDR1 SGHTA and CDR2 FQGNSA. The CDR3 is CASSLHRQGGPQSNEKLFF. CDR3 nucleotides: TGTGCCAGCAGCTTACACCGACAGGGAGGACCCCAGTCTAATGAAAAACTGTTTTTT.

The CDR3 DNA reads as TGTGCCAGCAGCTTAACGTCTGGGACAGGGTACGGCTACACCTTC. Translation: CASSLTSGTGYGYTF. The chain couples TRBV7-3 to TRBJ1-2; 9 positions agree with TRBD1. The length of the CDR3 is 15 residues. Per the germline V gene, CDR1 is SGHTA and CDR2 is FQGTGA. The junction had 7 bases not matched to a gene; V was cut back by 0 bases and J by 8 bases.

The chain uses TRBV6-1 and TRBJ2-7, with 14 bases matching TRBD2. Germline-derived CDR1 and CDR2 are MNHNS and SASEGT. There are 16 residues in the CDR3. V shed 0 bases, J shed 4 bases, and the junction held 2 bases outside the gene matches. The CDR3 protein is CASSEAWTSGGYEQYF. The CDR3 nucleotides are TGTGCCAGCAGTGAAGCCTGGACTAGCGGGGGGTACGAGCAGTACTTC.

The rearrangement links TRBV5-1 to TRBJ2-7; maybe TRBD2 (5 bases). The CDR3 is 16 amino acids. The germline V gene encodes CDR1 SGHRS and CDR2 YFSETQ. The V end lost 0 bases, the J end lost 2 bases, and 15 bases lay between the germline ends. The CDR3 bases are TGCGCCAGCAGCTTGGCAGCGAGCGGTGTTACCTACGAGCAGTACTTC. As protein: CASSLAASGVTYEQYF.

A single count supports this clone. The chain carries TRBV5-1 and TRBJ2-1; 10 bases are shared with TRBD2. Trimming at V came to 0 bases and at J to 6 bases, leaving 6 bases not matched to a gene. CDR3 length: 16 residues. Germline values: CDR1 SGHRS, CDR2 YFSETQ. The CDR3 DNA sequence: TGCGCCAGCAGCTTGGTGTTCGTAGCGGGGGGCAATGAGCAGTTCTTC. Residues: CASSLVFVAGGNEQFF.

The CDR3 sequence: CASSTSTSGHLGGQFF. In DNA form, the CDR3 reads TGTGCCAGCTCCACCTCTACTAGCGGTCACCTGGGTGGGCAGTTCTTC. The chain joins TRBV18 to TRBJ2-1; 8 bases match TRBD2. Germline trimming cut 6 bases from V and 12 bases from J; bases unmatched to any gene: 19. The CDR3 sequence is 16 residues long. CDR1 KGHSH and CDR2 LQKENI come from the germline V gene.

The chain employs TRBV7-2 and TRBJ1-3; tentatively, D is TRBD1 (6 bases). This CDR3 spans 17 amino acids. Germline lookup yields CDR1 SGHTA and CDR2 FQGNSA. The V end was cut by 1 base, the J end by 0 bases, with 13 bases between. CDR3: CASSLGAGVRSGNTIYF. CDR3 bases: TGTGCCAGCAGCTTAGGGGCAGGGGTCCGCTCTGGAAACACCATATATTTT.

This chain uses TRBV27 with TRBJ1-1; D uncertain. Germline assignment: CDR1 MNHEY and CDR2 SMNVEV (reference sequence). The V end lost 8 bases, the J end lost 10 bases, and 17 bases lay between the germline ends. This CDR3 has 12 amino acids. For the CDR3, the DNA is TGTGCCAGCTCTCAGTCAGGCTCCGTAGCTTTCTTT. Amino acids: CASSQSGSVAFF.